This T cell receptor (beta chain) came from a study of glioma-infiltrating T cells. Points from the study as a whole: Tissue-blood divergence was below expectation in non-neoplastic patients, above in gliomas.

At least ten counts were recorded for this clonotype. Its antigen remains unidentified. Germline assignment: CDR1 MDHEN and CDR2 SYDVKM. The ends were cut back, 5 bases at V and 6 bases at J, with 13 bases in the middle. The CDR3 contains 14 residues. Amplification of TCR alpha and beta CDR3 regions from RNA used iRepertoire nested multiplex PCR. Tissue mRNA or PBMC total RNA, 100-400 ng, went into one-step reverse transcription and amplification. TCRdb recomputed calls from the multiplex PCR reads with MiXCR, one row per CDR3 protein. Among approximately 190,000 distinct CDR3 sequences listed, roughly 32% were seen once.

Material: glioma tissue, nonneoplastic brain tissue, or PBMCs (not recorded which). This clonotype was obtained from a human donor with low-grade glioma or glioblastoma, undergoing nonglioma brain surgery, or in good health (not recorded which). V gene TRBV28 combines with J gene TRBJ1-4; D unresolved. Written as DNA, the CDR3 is TGTGCCAGCAGTCCGTCCCCCCAGGATGAAAAACTGTTTTTT. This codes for CASSPSPQDEKLFF.